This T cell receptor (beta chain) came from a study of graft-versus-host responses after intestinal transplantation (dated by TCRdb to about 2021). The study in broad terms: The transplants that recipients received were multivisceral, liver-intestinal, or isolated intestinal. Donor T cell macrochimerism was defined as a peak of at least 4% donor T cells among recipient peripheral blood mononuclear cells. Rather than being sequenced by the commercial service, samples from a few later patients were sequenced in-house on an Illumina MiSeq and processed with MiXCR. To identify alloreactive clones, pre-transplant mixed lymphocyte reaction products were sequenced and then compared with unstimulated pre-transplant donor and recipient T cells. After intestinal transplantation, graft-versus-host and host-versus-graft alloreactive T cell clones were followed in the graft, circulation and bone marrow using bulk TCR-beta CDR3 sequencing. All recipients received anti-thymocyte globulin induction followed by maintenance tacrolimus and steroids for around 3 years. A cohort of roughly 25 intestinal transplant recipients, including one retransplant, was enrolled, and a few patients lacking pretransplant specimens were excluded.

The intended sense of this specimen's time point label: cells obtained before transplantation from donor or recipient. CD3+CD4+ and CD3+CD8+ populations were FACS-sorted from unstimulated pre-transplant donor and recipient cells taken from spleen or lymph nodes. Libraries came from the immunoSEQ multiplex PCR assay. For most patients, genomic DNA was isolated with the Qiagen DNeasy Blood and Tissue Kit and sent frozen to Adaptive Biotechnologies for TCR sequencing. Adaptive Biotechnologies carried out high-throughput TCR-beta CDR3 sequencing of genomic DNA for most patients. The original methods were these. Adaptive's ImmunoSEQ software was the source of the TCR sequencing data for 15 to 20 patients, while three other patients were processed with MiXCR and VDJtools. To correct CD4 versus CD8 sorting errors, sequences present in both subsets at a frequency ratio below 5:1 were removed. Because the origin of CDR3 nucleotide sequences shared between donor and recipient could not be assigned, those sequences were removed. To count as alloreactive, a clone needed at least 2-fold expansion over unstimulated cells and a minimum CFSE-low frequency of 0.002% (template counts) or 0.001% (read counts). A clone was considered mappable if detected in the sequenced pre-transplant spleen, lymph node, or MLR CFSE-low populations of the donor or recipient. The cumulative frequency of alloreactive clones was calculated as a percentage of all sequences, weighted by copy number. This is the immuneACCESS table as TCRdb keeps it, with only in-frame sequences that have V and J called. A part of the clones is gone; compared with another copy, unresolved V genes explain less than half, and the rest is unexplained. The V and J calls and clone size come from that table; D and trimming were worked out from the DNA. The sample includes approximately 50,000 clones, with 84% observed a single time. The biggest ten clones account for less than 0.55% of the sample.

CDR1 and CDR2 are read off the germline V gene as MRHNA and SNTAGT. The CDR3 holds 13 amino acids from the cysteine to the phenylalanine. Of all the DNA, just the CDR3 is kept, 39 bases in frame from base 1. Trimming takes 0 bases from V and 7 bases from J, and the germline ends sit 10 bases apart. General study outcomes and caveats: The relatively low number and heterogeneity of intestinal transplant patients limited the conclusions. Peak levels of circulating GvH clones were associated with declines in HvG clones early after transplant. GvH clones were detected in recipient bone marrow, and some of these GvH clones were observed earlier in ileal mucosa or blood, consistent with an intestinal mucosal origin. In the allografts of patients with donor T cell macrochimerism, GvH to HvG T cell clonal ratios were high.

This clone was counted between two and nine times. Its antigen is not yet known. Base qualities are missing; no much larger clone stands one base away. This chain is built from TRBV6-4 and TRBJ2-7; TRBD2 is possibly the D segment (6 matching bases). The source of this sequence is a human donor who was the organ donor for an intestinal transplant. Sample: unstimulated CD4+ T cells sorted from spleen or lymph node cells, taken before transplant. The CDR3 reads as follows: CASSDSTAGEQYF. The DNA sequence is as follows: TGTGCCAGCAGTGACTCGACGGCGGGGGAGCAGTACTTC.